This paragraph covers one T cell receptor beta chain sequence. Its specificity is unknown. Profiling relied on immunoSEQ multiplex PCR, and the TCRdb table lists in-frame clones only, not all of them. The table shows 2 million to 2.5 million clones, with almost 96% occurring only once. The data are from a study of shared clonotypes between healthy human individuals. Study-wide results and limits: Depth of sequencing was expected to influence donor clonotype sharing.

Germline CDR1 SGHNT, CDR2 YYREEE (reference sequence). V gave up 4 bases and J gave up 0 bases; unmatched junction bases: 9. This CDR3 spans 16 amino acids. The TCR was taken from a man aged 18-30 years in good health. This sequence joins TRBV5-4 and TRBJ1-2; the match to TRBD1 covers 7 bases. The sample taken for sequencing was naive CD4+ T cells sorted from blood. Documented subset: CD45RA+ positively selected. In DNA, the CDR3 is TGTGCCAGCAGCCAAACCGGGACAGCTACTAACTATGGCTACACCTTC. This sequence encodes CASSQTGTATNYGYTF.